The table lists the clone carrying this T cell receptor beta chain with a few counts. Its target is unknown. TCRdb called the reads again in MiXCR, with one record for every CDR3 protein. The table includes about 71,000 distinct CDR3 sequences, 20% to 25% detected once. This sample is part of a study of T cell repertoires in cytomegalovirus infection. On the study more broadly: From public TCR beta signatures came an indication of both CMV infection and matching HLA type.

This CDR3 contains 11 residues. Germline CDR1 and CDR2: MNHEY and SVGEGT. The V gene lost 10 bases and the J gene lost 7 bases, with 13 bases spanning the gap. This chain joins TRBV6-2 or TRBV6-3 and TRBJ1-1; D remains ambiguous. The TCR comes from a human donor in good health (CMV status not recorded). Some clones in this sample may be carry-over from other donors' samples. Sequenced material: CD8+ T cells from cultured PBMCs, taken from culture after CMV antigen stimulation. The CDR3 spells CATPRGSEAFF. Written as DNA, the CDR3 is TGTGCCACCCCGCGAGGCAGTGAAGCTTTCTTT.